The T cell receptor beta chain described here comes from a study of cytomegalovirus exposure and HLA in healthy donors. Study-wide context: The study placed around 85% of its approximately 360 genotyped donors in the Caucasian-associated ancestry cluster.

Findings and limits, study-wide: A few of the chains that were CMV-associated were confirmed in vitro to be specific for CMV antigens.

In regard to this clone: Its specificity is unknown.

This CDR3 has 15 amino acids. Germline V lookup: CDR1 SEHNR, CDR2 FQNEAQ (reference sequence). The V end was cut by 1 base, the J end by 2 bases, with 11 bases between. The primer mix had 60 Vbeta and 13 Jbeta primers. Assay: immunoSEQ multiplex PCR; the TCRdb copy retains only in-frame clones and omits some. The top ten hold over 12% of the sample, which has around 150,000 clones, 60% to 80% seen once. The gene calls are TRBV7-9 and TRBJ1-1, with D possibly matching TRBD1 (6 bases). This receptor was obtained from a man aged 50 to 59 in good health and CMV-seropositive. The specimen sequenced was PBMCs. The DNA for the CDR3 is TGTGCCAGCAGCTTAGAGGGGGGGATCAACACTGAAGCTTTCTTT. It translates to CASSLEGGINTEAFF.